A single sample is the source of the 2 T cell receptor beta chains below, sequenced in a study of cytomegalovirus exposure and HLA in healthy donors. PCR amplification relied on 60 Vbeta primers (plus 13 Jbeta primers). Generated by immunoSEQ multiplex PCR, the TCRdb table keeps only in-frame clones and is missing some. The sample lists a few hundred thousand clones; about 75% were seen once. The sequenced sample consisted of PBMCs. All receptors come from a woman aged 30 to 39 in good health and CMV-seronegative.

This clone occurred once. This rearrangement joins TRBV5-4 to TRBJ2-5; TRBD2 agrees at 8 bases. J gave up 5 bases and V 4 bases, and 16 bases lay outside the gene matches. Per germline, CDR1 SGHNT and CDR2 YYREEE (reference sequence). The CDR3 has 17 residues. CDR3: CASSPRGGRSGGETQYF. The CDR3 nucleotides read TGTGCCAGCAGCCCCCGGGGGGGTCGGTCTGGGGGGGAGACCCAGTACTTC.

V gene TRBV19 combines with J gene TRBJ1-6; no firm D call. Trimming shortened V by 1 base and J by 9 bases, and 13 bases separated the two germline ends. Germline values: CDR1 LNHDA, CDR2 SQIVND (reference sequence). The CDR3 is 15 residues long. This chain's CDR3 is CASSIVPVDGSPLHF. CDR3 DNA sequence: TGTGCCAGTAGTATAGTTCCGGTTGATGGTTCACCCCTCCACTTT.